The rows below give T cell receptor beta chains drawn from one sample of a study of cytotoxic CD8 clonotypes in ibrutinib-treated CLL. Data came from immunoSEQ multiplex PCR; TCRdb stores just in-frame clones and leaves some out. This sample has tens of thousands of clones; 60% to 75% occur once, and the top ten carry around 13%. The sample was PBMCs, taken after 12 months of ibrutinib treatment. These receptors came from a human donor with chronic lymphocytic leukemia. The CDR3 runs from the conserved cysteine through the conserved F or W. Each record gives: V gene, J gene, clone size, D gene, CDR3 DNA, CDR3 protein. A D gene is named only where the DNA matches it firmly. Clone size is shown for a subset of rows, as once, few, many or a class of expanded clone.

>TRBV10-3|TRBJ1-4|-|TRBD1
TGTGCCATCAGTCCCACACAGGGGATCCGGGTTGAAAAACTGTTTTTT
CAISPTQGIRVEKLFF
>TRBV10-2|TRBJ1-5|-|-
TGCGCCAGCAGTGAAGTCCAGGACGGTCAGCCCCAGCATTTT
CASSEVQDGQPQHF
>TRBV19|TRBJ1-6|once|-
TGTGCCAGTAGTATAGTTCTGGGGGCGGGATCACCCCTCCACTTT
CASSIVLGAGSPLHF
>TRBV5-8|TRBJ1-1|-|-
TGTGCCAGCAAAATGGGGGGCTTTTGGGACACTGAAGCTTTCTTT
CASKMGGFWDTEAFF
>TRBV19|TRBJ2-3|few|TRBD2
TGTGCCAGTAGTGGACTAGCGGGGGCAGGAGATACGCAGTATTTT
CASSGLAGAGDTQYF
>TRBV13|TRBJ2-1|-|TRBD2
TGTGCCACCCAGACTAGCGGGGGGCCGAGGAATGAGCAGTTCTTC
CATQTSGGPRNEQFF
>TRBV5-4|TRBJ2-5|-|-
TGTGCCAGCAGCTTAGAAGAAGAGACCCAGTACTTC
CASSLEEETQYF
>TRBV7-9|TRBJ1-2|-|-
TGTGCCAGCAGCTTAGGGAAAGATGGCTACACCTTC
CASSLGKDGYTF
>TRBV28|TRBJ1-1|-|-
TGTGCCAGCAGTTTGCGCGGGGGCCTGAACACTGAAGCTTTCTTT
CASSLRGGLNTEAFF
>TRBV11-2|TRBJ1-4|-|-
TGTGCCAGCAGAGGGGGGAGGGGAGGTGAAAAACTGTTTTTT
CASRGGRGGEKLFF
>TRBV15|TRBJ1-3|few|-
TGTGCCACCAGCATGATAGGAAACACCATATATTTT
CATSMIGNTIYF
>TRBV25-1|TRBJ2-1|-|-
TGTGCCAGCAGTGAAGTCGACTCCTACAATGAGCAGTTCTTC
CASSEVDSYNEQFF
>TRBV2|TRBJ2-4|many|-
TGTGCCAGCAGTGAAGATCTCGCGACGGCCGGGCGGTACTTC
CASSEDLATAGRYF
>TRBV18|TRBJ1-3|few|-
TGTGCCAGCTCAGTCGGAAACACCATATATTTT
CASSVGNTIYF
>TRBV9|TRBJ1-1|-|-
TGTGCCAGCAGCGTACTGGGGCTAGACACTGAAGCTTTCTTT
CASSVLGLDTEAFF
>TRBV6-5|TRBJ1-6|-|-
TGTGCCAGCCGCTATGGACAGTCTTTTTCACCCCTCCACTTT
CASRYGQSFSPLHF
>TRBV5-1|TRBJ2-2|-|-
TGCGCCAGCTGCCTCGGTCTCACGAACACCGGGGAGCTGTTTTTT
CASCLGLTNTGELFF
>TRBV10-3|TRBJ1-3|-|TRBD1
TGTGCCACCTCCCTGGACAGGGAAAGGAACACCATATATTTT
CATSLDRERNTIYF
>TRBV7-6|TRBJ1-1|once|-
TGTGCCAGCAGCTTGACAGGGAACACTGAAGCTTTCTTT
CASSLTGNTEAFF
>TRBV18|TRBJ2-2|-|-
TGTGCCAGCTCAGTAACAGGGCCCGGGGAGCTGTTTTTT
CASSVTGPGELFF
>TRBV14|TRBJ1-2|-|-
TGTGCCAGCAGCTCAACGTACTATGGCTACACCTTC
CASSSTYYGYTF
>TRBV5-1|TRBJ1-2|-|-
TGCGCCAGCAGCTACGGGGGTGGCTACACCTTC
CASSYGGGYTF
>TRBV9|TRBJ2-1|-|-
TGTGCCAGCAGCCCTCATACAGATTACAATGAGCAGTTCTTC
CASSPHTDYNEQFF
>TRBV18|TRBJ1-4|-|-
TGTGCCAGCTCACCACCGCGGGGGCCGAATGAAAAACTGTTTTTT
CASSPPRGPNEKLFF
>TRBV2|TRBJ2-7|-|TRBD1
TGTGCCAGCAGTGAACCCCGACAGGGATCGGACGAGCAGTACTTC
CASSEPRQGSDEQYF
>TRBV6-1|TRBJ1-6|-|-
TGTGCCAGCATGACGGGGAGCTCCTATAATTCACCCCTCCACTTT
CASMTGSSYNSPLHF
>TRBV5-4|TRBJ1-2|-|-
TGTGCCAGCAGCCCCCTGGGACCGGCGTCTAACTATGGCTACACCTTC
CASSPLGPASNYGYTF
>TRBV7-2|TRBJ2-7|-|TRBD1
TGTGCCAGCAGCCAGGGACAGGGGGAGGCTGAGTACTTC
CASSQGQGEAEYF
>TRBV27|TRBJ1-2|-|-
TGTGCCAGCAGTCTAAGGGGGACATGGAACTATGGCTACACCTTC
CASSLRGTWNYGYTF
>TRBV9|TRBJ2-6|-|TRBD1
TGTGCCAGCTCCGGTGATGGACAGGCGATTTTCTCTGGGGCCAACGTCCTGACTTTC
CASSGDGQAIFSGANVLTF
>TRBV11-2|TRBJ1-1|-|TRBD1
TGTGCCAGCAGCCTAGACAGGGGCACTGAAGCTTTCTTT
CASSLDRGTEAFF
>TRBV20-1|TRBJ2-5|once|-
TGCAGTGCTAGCCCGAAGGAGACCCAGTACTTC
CSASPKETQYF
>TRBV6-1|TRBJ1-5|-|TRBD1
TGTGCCAGCAGTGAGCCTCCGGGACAGACAAATCAGCCCCAGCATTTT
CASSEPPGQTNQPQHF
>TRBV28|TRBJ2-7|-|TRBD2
TGTGCCAGCAGTTCCCCTCTTCTTGCTAGATGGGACGGTGGGAGGGACGAGCAGTACTTC
CASSSPLLARWDGGRDEQYF
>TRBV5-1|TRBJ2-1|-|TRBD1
TGCGCCAGCAGCCTGGGACAGGCCAATGAGCAGTTCTTC
CASSLGQANEQFF
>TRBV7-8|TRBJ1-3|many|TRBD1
TGTGCCAGCAGCGCGGGACAGTCCTCTGGAAACACCATATATTTT
CASSAGQSSGNTIYF